These 20 T cell receptor beta chains were sequenced from one sample in a study of blood T cell repertoires in COVID-19. Measured with immunoSEQ multiplex PCR; TCRdb has only the in-frame clones, and not every one. The table lists fewer than 300,000 clones, less than 85% of them singletons. The sequenced material came from peripheral blood. These receptors all stem from a woman between 18 and 29 years old with acute or convalescent COVID-19.

This clone was detected many times. The genes are TRBV6-2 or TRBV6-3 and TRBJ2-1; TRBD2 might be the D (5 bases). The V gene lost 4 bases and the J gene lost 0 bases, with 16 bases spanning the gap. Germline lookup yields CDR1 MNHEY and CDR2 SVGEGT. The length of the CDR3 is 17 residues. CDR3 in amino acids: CASSSLLALTSYNEQFF. The CDR3 coding sequence is TGTGCCAGCAGTTCCCTCTTAGCGTTGACCTCCTACAATGAGCAGTTCTTC.

V and J are TRBV6-1 and TRBJ2-6; D might be TRBD1 (5 bases). V lost 3 bases, J lost 0 bases, and 12 bases lay in between. CDR3 length: 17 amino acids. CDR1 and CDR2 (germline): MNHNS, SASEGT. CDR3 amino acids: CASSEWGPGSGANVLTF. Here the CDR3 DNA reads TGTGCCAGCAGTGAGTGGGGCCCGGGCTCTGGGGCCAACGTCCTGACTTTC.

This chain joins TRBV15 and TRBJ1-2; 9 positions agree with TRBD1. The junction had 4 bases not matched to a gene; V was cut back by 0 bases and J by 5 bases. There are 15 residues in the CDR3. The germline V gene encodes CDR1 LNHNV and CDR2 YYDKDF (reference sequence). The CDR3 sequence is CATSRDGTGKYGYTF. DNA for the CDR3: TGTGCCACCAGCAGAGATGGGACAGGGAAATATGGCTACACCTTC.

The table lists this clone with a count of one. The chain joins TRBV29-1 to TRBJ2-1; 8 bases align to TRBD1. CDR3 size: 15 residues. Germline V gene data show CDR1 as SQVTM and CDR2 as ANQGSEA. V lost 0 bases and J lost 7; bases outside the gene matches: 8. The CDR3, as DNA: TGCAGCGTTGAAGATCAGGCAGGGGGCCTAAATGAGCAGTTCTTC. Amino acids: CSVEDQAGGLNEQFF.

The genes are TRBV4-3 and TRBJ2-6; TRBD1 is a possible D gene (5 bases). V shed 1 base and J shed 0 bases, with 10 bases lying between them. This CDR3 has 17 amino acids. Germline CDR1 LGHNA, CDR2 YSLEER. This chain's CDR3 is CASSQAATASGANVLTF. The CDR3 DNA reads TGCGCCAGCAGCCAAGCCGCGACAGCCTCTGGGGCCAACGTCCTGACTTTC.

This sequence joins TRBV3-1 (or the pseudogene TRBV3-2) and TRBJ2-5; 8 bases match TRBD2. The CDR3 covers 17 residues. The germline V gene has CDR1 LGHDT and CDR2 YNNKEL (reference sequence). J lost 3 bases, V lost 0 bases, and 9 bases had no gene match. The CDR3 DNA is TGTGCCAGCAGCCAAGATGGGCCTAGCGGGCCCGAAGAGACCCAGTACTTC. Translated: CASSQDGPSGPEETQYF.

This clone was detected only once. The V call is TRBV5-6, the J call TRBJ1-4, with unresolved D. V lost 2 bases and J 3 bases, leaving 8 bases between the germline ends. There are 14 residues in the CDR3. CDR1 and CDR2 (germline): SGHDT, YYEEEE. In nucleotides, the CDR3 is TGTGCCAGCAGCTTCCGGGAGTCTAATGAAAAACTGTTTTTT. Amino acids: CASSFRESNEKLFF. Full variable domain (missing parts from reference TRBV5-6 and TRBJ1-4): DAGVTQSPTHLIKTRGQQVTLRCSPKSGHDTVSWYQQALGQGPQFIFQYYEEEERQRGNFPDRFSGHQFPNYSSELNVNALLLGDSALYLCASSFRESNEKLFFGSGTQLSVL.

The J gene is TRBJ2-7, the V gene TRBV3-1 (or the pseudogene TRBV3-2), with unresolved D. CDR3 length: 17 amino acids. The V end lost 1 base, the J end lost 5 bases, and 21 bases lay between the germline ends. Germline-derived CDR1 and CDR2 are LGHDT and YNNKEL (reference sequence). The CDR3 DNA is TGTGCCAGCAGCCAAGGTAGAGTTGGCTGGGCAGTAGACGAGCAGTACTTC. It encodes CASSQGRVGWAVDEQYF.

The rearrangement joins TRBV14 to TRBJ1-1; TRBD1 is a possible D gene (6 bases). Between the trimmed V and J ends, which lost 5 bases and 5 bases, there was a span of 15 bases. Germline CDR1 reads SGHDN; CDR2 reads FVKESK. The CDR3 has 14 amino acids. CDR3 bases: TGTGCCAGCAGCGCACACAGGGAATTGACTGAAGCTTTCTTT. This gives the protein CASSAHRELTEAFF.

CDR3 residues: CASSPRRSGSLSDTQYF. The CDR3 DNA follows: TGTGCCAGCAGCCCGCGCCGCAGCGGGAGTCTCTCAGATACGCAGTATTTT. This chain connects TRBV7-2 to TRBJ2-3, with 8 bases that match TRBD2. This CDR3 region has 17 residues. Germline lookup yields CDR1 SGHTA and CDR2 FQGNSA. V was clipped by 5 bases and J by 4 bases; unmatched bases: 14.

V gene TRBV4-1 combines with J gene TRBJ2-3; D is possibly TRBD2 (5 bases). Germline lookup yields CDR1 MGHRA and CDR2 YSYEKL. Trimming stripped 3 bases from V and 4 bases from J, with 8 bases between. The CDR3 runs to 13 residues. The CDR3 bases are TGCGCCAGCAGCCAGGCACTAGCAGATACGCAGTATTTT. Translated: CASSQALADTQYF.

J is TRBJ2-2 and V is TRBV27, with TRBD1 matching over 7 bases. V dropped 5 bases and J dropped 5; count of bases not matched to a gene: 5. CDR1 MNHEY and CDR2 SMNVEV come from the germline V gene (reference sequence). The CDR3 loop spans 14 amino acids. CDR3 nucleotide sequence: TGTGCCAGCAGTACGCTACAGGGGACCGGGGAGCTGTTTTTT. Translating gives CASSTLQGTGELFF.

V usage is TRBV4-3 and J usage is TRBJ1-5; the D gene is possibly TRBD1 (6 bases). Trimming left V 4 bases short and J 6 bases short, with 22 bases between. This CDR3 is 17 amino acids long. The germline V gene has CDR1 LGHNA and CDR2 YSLEER. The CDR3 DNA follows: TGCGCCAGCAGCCTCGCCTTGGGGGGGGCGCGTGGTCAGCCCCAGCATTTT. This gives the protein CASSLALGGARGQPQHF.

Concerning this clone itself: The same CDR3 can be traced to other DNA sequences in this sample. V gene TRBV6-5 combines with J gene TRBJ2-3; no firm D call. The CDR3 runs 14 residues. The V and J ends lost 3 bases and 1 base respectively, with 8 bases between them. The germline V gene has CDR1 MNHEY and CDR2 SVGAGI. CDR3 in amino acids: CASSYRGGTDTQYF. The DNA for the CDR3 is TGTGCCAGCAGTTATCGAGGCGGCACAGATACGCAGTATTTT.

A note on this clone: The sample holds other DNA sequences that translate to the same CDR3. J is TRBJ1-2 and V is TRBV5-1; D perhaps matches TRBD1 (6 bases). CDR1 and CDR2 from the germline V gene are SGHRS and YFSETQ. This CDR3 has 12 amino acids. Trimming cost V 4 bases and J 4 bases, with 8 bases left between them. The CDR3 DNA sequence: TGCGCCAGCAGCCTGGACAGCTATGGCTACACCTTC. This sequence encodes CASSLDSYGYTF.

The V and J genes are TRBV18 and TRBJ2-1; TRBD1 agrees at 7 bases. CDR1 and CDR2 from the germline V gene are KGHSH and LQKENI. Losses at the gene ends were 0 bases for V and 9 bases for J; bases not matched to a gene: 5. The length of the CDR3 is 14 residues. For the CDR3, the DNA is TGTGCCAGCTCACCACCTGCGGCAGGGGGTGAGCAGTTCTTC. Amino acids: CASSPPAAGGEQFF. The variable domain in full, with the rest retrieved from reference TRBV18 and TRBJ2-1, is NAGVMQNPRHLVRRRGQEARLRCSPMKGHSHVYWYRQLPEEGLKFMVYLQKENIIDESGMPKERFSAEFPKEGPSILRIQQVVRGDSAAYFCASSPPAAGGEQFFGPGTRLTVL.

This chain joins TRBV28 and TRBJ2-5; TRBD2 matches at 11 bases. CDR1 and CDR2 from the germline V gene are MDHEN and SYDVKM. CDR3 size: 16 residues. J gave up 5 bases and V 7 bases, and 12 bases lay outside the gene matches. CDR3: CASNSPASGRRETQYF. For the CDR3, the DNA is TGTGCCAGCAATTCCCCAGCTAGCGGGAGGCGGGAGACCCAGTACTTC.

This clone was counted a single time. The chain uses TRBV9 and TRBJ2-1; 8 nucleotides align to TRBD1. The CDR3 runs to 16 residues. V was pared by 4 bases and J by 2 bases, with 8 bases of the junction left unmatched. Germline lookup yields CDR1 SGDLS and CDR2 YYNGEE. CDR3 bases: TGTGCCAGCAGCTCACGAGACAGGGGACCCTACAATGAGCAGTTCTTC. It yields the protein CASSSRDRGPYNEQFF.

The chain combines TRBV28 with TRBJ2-7; 12 positions agree with TRBD2. The CDR3 spans 14 residues. The germline CDR1 and CDR2 sequences are MDHEN and SYDVKM. Trimming cost V 5 bases and J 4 bases; bases outside gene matches: 3. As DNA, the CDR3 is TGTGCCAGCAGTAAACTAGCGGGAGGTTACGAGCAGTACTTC. This gives the protein CASSKLAGGYEQYF.

CDR3 nucleotide sequence: TGTGCCAGCAGTCCTAAGCCGCGGTACTATGGCTACACCTTC. Translated, it gives CASSPKPRYYGYTF. The J gene is TRBJ1-2, the V gene TRBV28; D unclear. Germline assignment: CDR1 MDHEN and CDR2 SYDVKM. Trimming removed 5 bases at V and 3 bases at J, with 13 bases between. This CDR3 has 14 amino acids.